The entry below gives a single T cell receptor (beta chain) sequence along with its context. There are a few counts of this clone. The specificity of this receptor is unknown. Base quality data are lacking; no much larger clone is found one base away. The entire isolated RNA was reverse transcribed using the High Capacity cDNA Reverse Transcription Kit, and thus expressed TCRB transcripts were sequenced. Naive, central memory and regulatory T cell samples underwent deep immunoSEQ sequencing, averaging about 3.57 million total reads per sample. Sorted cells were lysed in RLT buffer, and RNA was extracted using DNase-treated RNeasy Micro or Mini kits according to cell number. Each cell subset was processed separately to prevent cross-contamination, with patient and healthy donor samples processed together. The immunoSEQ multiplex PCR was used to amplify TCRB sequences from cDNA, generating 87-bp fragments that spanned the CDR3 region. Sequencing of the amplicons was done on the Illumina HiSeq platform. In the original analysis: Synthetic template baselines were used to correct PCR bias computationally, reads within Hamming distance 2 were collapsed together, and singletons that could not be merged were discarded. Reads were aligned to IMGT to assign V, D and J genes, CDR3 length, and insertions or deletions at six rearrangement sites. Within each subset, clonotype counts were normalized to the number of sorted cells before true diversity and Gini coefficients were calculated with the tcR R package. Repertoire sharing was quantified using the overlap coefficient calculated on TCRB nucleotide sequences. As a proxy for the pre-selection repertoire, out-of-frame TCRB sequences from naive cells were analyzed. In TCRdb, the immuneACCESS table is reduced to in-frame sequences with V and J assigned. These tables do not hold every clone; where another copy was compared, an unresolved V gene accounts for under half, and the others remain unexplained. V, J and clone size derive from that table, while D and trimming were established from the DNA sequence. Recorded for this sample are about 640,000 clones; around an eighth of them occurred a single time. Approximately 0.11% of the sample is in the top ten clones.

The data were obtained in a study of beta chain features in type 1 diabetes (dated by TCRdb to between 2018 and 2020). Looking at the study overall: Mean age, gender distribution, total cell number and subset yield were not different between patients and healthy donors. A total of 107,917,701 sorted cells were examined across all samples, and a strong correlation was observed between cell number per subset and RNA yield. The study compared the TCRB repertoires of sorted circulating CD4+ T cell subsets in recently diagnosed type 1 diabetes patients with those in matched healthy donors. Regulatory and stem cell-like memory subsets were isolated from only 8 patients and roughly 8 healthy donors, whereas naive and central memory subsets came from all 30 or so donors.

Each donor gave one peripheral blood draw, roughly 0.11 L on average, collected into heparinised tubes. A BD FACSAria II was used to sort naive, central memory, regulatory and stem cell-like memory CD4+ T cells with a panel that included CD45RO, CCR7, CD25, CD127, CD95 and CD27. All sorted populations exceeded 95% purity. Right away, PBMCs were isolated by Lymphoprep density gradient centrifugation and were stained directly, with no culture step. So that batch effects would be minimized, each experiment stained and sorted samples in pairs, pairing one healthy donor with one patient. Results and caveats for the whole study, not just this receptor: Naive, central memory and regulatory TCRB repertoires appeared more similar among patients than among healthy donors. Only small numbers of individuals were included in the HLA sub-analyses, which left unresolved whether HLA type had any influence on TCRB rearrangement. Fewer insertions and more nucleotide deletions at VDJ recombination sites were observed in patients with type 1 diabetes, implying thymic rearrangement abnormalities. Type 1 diabetes patients showed a moderate but significant shortening of TCRB CDR3 length in all four CD4+ subsets. PCR may preferentially amplify shorter templates, but because patient and control samples were amplified and corrected together, any resulting skew would affect both groups equally. Sequencing cDNA rather than genomic DNA could over-represent highly expressing activated cells, although activation and CD3 levels did not differ between groups.

For CDR1 and CDR2, the germline V gene lists SGDLS and YYNGEE. V is shortened by 3 bases, J by 4 bases, and the region joining them spans 11 bases. From cysteine to phenylalanine, the CDR3 is 14 amino acids long. The only DNA kept is the CDR3, 42 bases in frame from the first base. The sequenced material came from naive CD4+ T cells from blood. The cell subset or site tag for this specimen amounts to: true naive CD4+ T cells. The rearranged chain carries TRBV9 and TRBJ2-1; matching of 5 bases hints at TRBD1 as the D gene. The TCR comes from a man aged 25 to 40 with type 1 diabetes. The CDR3 reads CASSARQNYNEQFF. The bases read TGTGCCAGCAGCGCAAGACAGAATTACAATGAGCAGTTCTTC.